Below, 23 T cell receptor beta chains from the same sample are listed, as sequenced in a study of T cell responses to AZD1222 COVID-19 vaccine. The protocol was immunoSEQ multiplex PCR, while the TCRdb copy is restricted to in-frame clones and leaves out a portion. The sample contains roughly 130,000 clones, about 91% of which appear only once. The sample consisted of peripheral blood, taken on day 0 of AZD1222 vaccination. The receptors shown here come from an adult in good health.

The CDR3 DNA reads TGTGCCAGCAGCTTGGTGGCCTATAATTCACCCCTCCACTTT. Translating gives CASSLVAYNSPLHF. The V gene is TRBV5-6, the J gene TRBJ1-6, with D unresolved. V lost 0 bases and J 2 bases, leaving 3 bases between the germline ends. CDR3 size: 14 residues. CDR1 SGHDT and CDR2 YYEEEE come from the germline V gene.

The chain employs TRBV20-1 and TRBJ1-2; no clear D gene. CDR3 length: 9 amino acids. Trimming left V 6 bases short and J 6 bases short, with 5 bases between. The V gene's germline CDR1 is DFQATT and CDR2 SNEGSKA (reference sequence). The CDR3 nucleotides are TGCAGTGCGGGAGATGGCTACACCTTC. Translated: CSAGDGYTF.

The chain combines TRBV19 with TRBJ2-3; no reliable D call. CDR1 LNHDA and CDR2 SQIVND come from the germline V gene (reference sequence). The V end lost 4 bases, the J end lost 0 bases, and 8 bases lay between the germline ends. There are 14 residues in the CDR3. DNA for the CDR3: TGTGCCAGTAGTAACGGGTGGAGCACAGATACGCAGTATTTT. Protein product: CASSNGWSTDTQYF.

The chain recombines TRBV10-2 with TRBJ2-3; D call uncertain. V shed 3 bases and J shed 4 bases, with 8 bases lying between them. Germline V gene lookup returns CDR1 WSHSY and CDR2 SAAADI. The CDR3 length is 13 residues. CDR3 in DNA: TGCGCCAGCAGTGATATCGCGGCAGATACGCAGTATTTT. As protein: CASSDIAADTQYF.

The chain is built from TRBV12-3 or TRBV12-4 and TRBJ1-6, with D possibly TRBD1 on 6 matching bases. This CDR3 is built from 13 residues. Trimming pared 2 bases from V and 8 bases from J, leaving 7 bases between. Here the CDR3 reads CASSLQGYSPLHF. For the CDR3, the DNA is TGTGCCAGCAGTTTACAGGGGTATTCACCCCTCCACTTT.

CDR3 amino acids: CASSDRNQPQHF. DNA for the CDR3: TGTGCCAGCAGTGACAGAAATCAGCCCCAGCATTTT. The genes are TRBV25-1 and TRBJ1-5; D is uncertain. This CDR3 comprises 12 residues. The V and J ends lost 3 bases and 4 bases respectively, with 4 bases between them. Germline assignment: CDR1 MGHDK and CDR2 SYGVNS.

J is TRBJ2-2 and V is TRBV19; D could derive from TRBD1 or TRBD2 (5 bases each). From germline, CDR1 is LNHDA and CDR2 SQIVND (reference sequence). CDR3 length equals 16 residues. The V and J ends lost 3 bases and 4 bases respectively, with 15 bases between them. CDR3 nucleotides: TGTGCCAGTAGTATCCCTGGGGGAAGGGGCACCGGGGAGCTGTTTTTT. Amino acids: CASSIPGGRGTGELFF.

The chain uses TRBV12-3 or TRBV12-4 and TRBJ2-1; D is unclear. The CDR3 is 12 residues long. The germline V and J ends were trimmed by 7 bases and 6 bases, with 10 bases remaining between them. The chain's CDR3 is CASKDGSNEQFF. The DNA for the CDR3 is TGTGCCAGCAAGGACGGCTCCAATGAGCAGTTCTTC.

The chain links TRBV30 to TRBJ1-5; D not certain. CDR1 is GTSNPN, CDR2 SVGIG, per germline (reference sequence). Trimming shortened V by 1 base and J by 2 bases, and 3 bases separated the two germline ends. The CDR3 has 12 amino acids. As DNA, the CDR3 is TGTGCCTGGAGTGGCGGCAATCAGCCCCAGCATTTT. Protein: CAWSGGNQPQHF.

The chain couples TRBV2 to TRBJ1-4; TRBD1 is a possible D gene (6 bases). Germline CDR1 reads SNHLY; CDR2 reads FYNNEI. V was cut by 8 bases and J by 7 bases, with 11 bases left in between. This CDR3 region has 12 residues. CDR3 coding DNA: TGTGCCAGCGCACAGGGAGGTGAAAAACTGTTTTTT. The encoded protein is CASAQGGEKLFF.

V usage is TRBV28 and J usage is TRBJ1-1; D remains ambiguous. V shed 2 bases and J shed 5 bases, with 9 bases lying between them. The CDR3 runs 13 residues. In germline, CDR1 is MDHEN, CDR2 SYDVKM. The CDR3 reads CASSLPVRTEAFF. CDR3 in DNA: TGTGCCAGCAGTTTACCTGTCCGAACTGAAGCTTTCTTT.

The chain has TRBV15 and TRBJ1-1; no definite D call. This CDR3 has 15 amino acids. From germline, CDR1 is LNHNV and CDR2 YYDKDF (reference sequence). The V and J ends lost 0 bases and 10 bases respectively, with 18 bases between them. The CDR3 DNA is TGTGCCACCAGCAGAGAAGGGTTGAGAGGCTCGGGAGCTTTCTTT. Translated: CATSREGLRGSGAFF. Variable domain in full (rest from reference TRBV15 and TRBJ1-1): DAMVIQNPRYQVTQFGKPVTLSCSQTLNHNVMYWYQQKSSQAPKLLFHYYDKDFNNEADTPDNFQSRRPNTSFCFLDIRSPGLGDTAMYLCATSREGLRGSGAFFGQGTRLTVV.

The V and J genes are TRBV10-1 and TRBJ1-2, with D perhaps matching TRBD1 (5 bases). V lost 6 bases to trimming and J lost 4 bases, with 12 bases between them. Germline CDR1 WNHNN, CDR2 SYGVQD (reference sequence). The CDR3 runs 13 residues. For the CDR3, the DNA is TGCGCCAGCAGGCAGGGAGTACCCTATGGCTACACCTTC. It translates to CASRQGVPYGYTF.

The V gene is TRBV7-6, the J gene TRBJ1-3; D unclear. The CDR3 runs to 12 residues. Germline V lookup: CDR1 SGHVS, CDR2 FNYEAQ. Deletions cut 7 bases from V and 4 bases from J, with 8 bases between. CDR3 amino acids: CASKTGGNTIYF. In nucleotides, the CDR3 is TGTGCCAGCAAGACGGGGGGAAACACCATATATTTT. Drawing the rest from reference TRBV7-6 and TRBJ1-3, the complete variable domain is GAGVSQSPRYKVTKRGQDVALRCDPISGHVSLYWYRQALGQGPEFLTYFNYEAQQDKSGLPNDRFSAERPEGSISTLTIQRTEQRDSAMYRCASKTGGNTIYFGEGSWLTVV.

For the CDR3, the DNA is TGTGCCTGGAGTGTGGAGGGAGTTGGCTACACCTTC. Its translation is CAWSVEGVGYTF. J is TRBJ1-2 and V is TRBV30; no reliable D call. V lost 0 bases and J 7 bases, leaving 9 bases between the germline ends. The germline V gene encodes CDR1 GTSNPN and CDR2 SVGIG (reference sequence). The length of the CDR3 is 12 residues.

J is TRBJ1-6 and V is TRBV4-1; TRBD1 might be the D (5 bases). Germline CDR1 reads MGHRA; CDR2 reads YSYEKL. There are 14 residues in the CDR3. Deletions cut 0 bases from V and 14 bases from J, with 14 bases between. The CDR3 nucleotides are TGCGCCAGCAGCCAAGAGAGGCGGGGGGTAACCCTCCACTTT. Translation gives CASSQERRGVTLHF.

This chain connects TRBV11-2 to TRBJ2-3; no clear D. The V end was cut by 0 bases, the J end by 5 bases, with 6 bases between. The CDR3 has 13 residues. Germline CDR1 and CDR2: SGHAT and FQNNGV. The CDR3 DNA is TGTGCCAGCAGCTTAGACTCCTTAGATACGCAGTATTTT. Protein: CASSLDSLDTQYF.

The chain uses TRBV6-5 and TRBJ1-3; 8 bases map to TRBD1. Looked up from germline, CDR1 is MNHEY and CDR2 is SVGAGI. After removal of 6 bases from V and 6 bases from J, the junction contained 10 bases not matched to a gene. The CDR3 has 15 residues. CDR3 bases: TGTGCCAGCAGGGCCACTAGGACAGGGCTAAACACCATATATTTT. Its protein is CASRATRTGLNTIYF.

The chain is built from TRBV21-1 and TRBJ1-4. TRBV21-1 is reported as a pseudogene. The length of the CDR3 is 16 residues. CDR3 coding DNA: TGTGCCAGCAGCAAAGAACGGAGGGGTGGGGAAGAAAAACTGTTTTTT. As protein: CASSKERRGGEEKLFF.

The chain's CDR3 is CASSLVEGPKGGPQHF. The DNA for the CDR3 is TGTGCCAGCAGCTTAGTTGAAGGGCCAAAAGGAGGGCCCCAGCATTTT. The rearrangement uses TRBV7-2 and TRBJ1-5, with D unresolved. The germline V and J ends were trimmed by 1 base and 9 bases, with 19 bases remaining between them. There are 16 residues in the CDR3. CDR1 SGHTA and CDR2 FQGNSA come from the germline V gene.

This chain joins TRBV6-5 and TRBJ2-7; D is ambiguous. The V gene's germline CDR1 is MNHEY and CDR2 SVGAGI. This CDR3 has 13 amino acids. V dropped 2 bases and J dropped 3 bases, with 8 bases sitting between them. The CDR3 spells CASSYDSYYEQYF. The CDR3 DNA reads TGTGCCAGCAGTTACGACTCTTACTACGAGCAGTACTTC.

This chain connects TRBV21-1 to TRBJ1-6. TRBV21-1 is designated a pseudogene. The CDR3 runs 17 residues. The CDR3 region is CASSKALSAYNNSPLHF. The CDR3 bases are TGTGCCAGCAGCAAAGCGCTTTCGGCATACAATAATTCACCCCTCCACTTT.

V and J are TRBV28 and TRBJ1-1; D unclear. CDR1 MDHEN and CDR2 SYDVKM come from the germline V gene. The CDR3 has 11 residues. Trimming took 10 bases from V and 0 from J, leaving 6 bases between them. CDR3 DNA sequence: TGTGCCACCCGAATGAACACTGAAGCTTTCTTT. Residues: CATRMNTEAFF.